This T cell receptor beta chain derives from a study of blood T cell repertoires in COVID-19. Looking at the study overall: Nucleic acid was either cDNA or gDNA, and it came from T cells, B-cell-depleted T cells, or PBMCs.

Cohorts were determined from participant-reported clinical history. The repertoire was sequenced with immunoSEQ multiplex PCR; TCRdb's copy has only in-frame clones and lacks some. The sample has over 200,000 clones; about four fifths are singletons. The CDR3 spans 19 residues. The junction had 11 bases not matched to a gene; V was cut back by 0 bases and J by 7 bases. Germline assignment: CDR1 LGHNT and CDR2 FRNRAP. Sequencing was performed on PBMCs or T cells enriched from blood (not recorded which). This sequence was found in a man aged 55 to 69 who had recovered from COVID-19. The chain links TRBV12-5 to TRBJ2-3; 15 bases are shared with TRBD2. In DNA, the CDR3 is TGTGCTAGTGGTTTGGTACAACGCGGACTAGCGGGGGGGATGTATACGCAGTATTTT. This encodes CASGLVQRGLAGGMYTQYF. Together with reference TRBV12-5 and TRBJ2-3, the CDR3 gives the full variable domain: DARVTQTPRHKVTEMGQEVTMRCQPILGHNTVFWYRQTMMQGLELLAYFRNRAPLDDSGMPKDRFSAEMPDATLATLKIQPSEPRDSAVYFCASGLVQRGLAGGMYTQYFGPGTRLTVL.